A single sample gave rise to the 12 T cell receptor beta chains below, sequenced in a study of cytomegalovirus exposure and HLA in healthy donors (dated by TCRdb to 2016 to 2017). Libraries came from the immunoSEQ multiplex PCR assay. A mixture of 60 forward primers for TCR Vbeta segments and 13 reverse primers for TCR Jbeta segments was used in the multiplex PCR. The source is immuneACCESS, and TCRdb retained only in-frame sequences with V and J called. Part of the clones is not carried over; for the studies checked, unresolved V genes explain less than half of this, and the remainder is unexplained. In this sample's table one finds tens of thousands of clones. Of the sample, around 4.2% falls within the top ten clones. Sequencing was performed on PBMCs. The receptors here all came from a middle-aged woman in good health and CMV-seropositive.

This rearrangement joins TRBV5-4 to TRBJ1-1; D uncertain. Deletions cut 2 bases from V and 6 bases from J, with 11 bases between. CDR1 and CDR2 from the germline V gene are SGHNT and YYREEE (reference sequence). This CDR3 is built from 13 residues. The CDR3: CASSLEGGSEAFF. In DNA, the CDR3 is TGTGCCAGCAGCTTAGAGGGAGGATCTGAAGCTTTCTTT.

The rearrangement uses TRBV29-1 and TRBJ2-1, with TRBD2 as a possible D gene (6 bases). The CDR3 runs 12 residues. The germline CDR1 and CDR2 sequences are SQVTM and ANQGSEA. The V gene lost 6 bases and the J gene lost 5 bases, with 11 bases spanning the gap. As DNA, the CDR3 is TGCAGCGTCCATAGCGGTAACAATGAGCAGTTCTTC. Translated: CSVHSGNNEQFF.

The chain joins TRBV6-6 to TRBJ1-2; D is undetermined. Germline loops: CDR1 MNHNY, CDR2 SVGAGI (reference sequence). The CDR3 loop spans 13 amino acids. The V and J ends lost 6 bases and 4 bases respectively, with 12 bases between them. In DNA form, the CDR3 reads TGTGCCAGCAGCGCGGAACCTACCTATGGCTACACCTTC. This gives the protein CASSAEPTYGYTF.

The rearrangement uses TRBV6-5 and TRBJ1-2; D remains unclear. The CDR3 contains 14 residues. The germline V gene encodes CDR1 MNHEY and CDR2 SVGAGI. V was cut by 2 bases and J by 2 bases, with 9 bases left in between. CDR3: CASSYGGRNYGYTF. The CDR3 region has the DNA TGTGCCAGCAGTTACGGTGGGAGAAACTATGGCTACACCTTC.

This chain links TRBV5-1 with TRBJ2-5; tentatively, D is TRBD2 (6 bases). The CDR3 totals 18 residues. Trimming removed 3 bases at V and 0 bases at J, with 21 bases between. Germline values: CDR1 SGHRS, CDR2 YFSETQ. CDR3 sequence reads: CASSWEVGSGFYQETQYF. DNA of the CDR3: TGCGCCAGCAGCTGGGAGGTCGGGAGTGGTTTTTACCAAGAGACCCAGTACTTC.

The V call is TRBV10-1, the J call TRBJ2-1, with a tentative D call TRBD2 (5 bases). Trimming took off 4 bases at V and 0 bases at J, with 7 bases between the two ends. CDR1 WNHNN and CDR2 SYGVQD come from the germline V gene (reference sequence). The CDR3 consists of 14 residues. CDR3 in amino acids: CASSVSGSYNEQFF. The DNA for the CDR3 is TGCGCCAGCAGTGTGAGCGGCTCCTACAATGAGCAGTTCTTC.

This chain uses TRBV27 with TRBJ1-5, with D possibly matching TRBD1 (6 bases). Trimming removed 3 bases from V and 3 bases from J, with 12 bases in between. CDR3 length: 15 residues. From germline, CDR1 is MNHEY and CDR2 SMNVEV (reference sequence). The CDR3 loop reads CASSFGRGINQPQHF. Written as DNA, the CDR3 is TGTGCCAGCAGTTTCGGCAGGGGTATCAATCAGCCCCAGCATTTT.

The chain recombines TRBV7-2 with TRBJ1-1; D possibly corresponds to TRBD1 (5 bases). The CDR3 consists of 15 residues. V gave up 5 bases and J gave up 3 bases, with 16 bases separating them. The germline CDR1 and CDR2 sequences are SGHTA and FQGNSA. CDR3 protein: CASSASLGADTEAFF. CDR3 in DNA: TGTGCCAGCAGCGCTTCGTTAGGGGCGGACACTGAAGCTTTCTTT. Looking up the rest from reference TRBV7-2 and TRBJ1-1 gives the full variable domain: GAGVSQSPSNKVTEKGKDVELRCDPISGHTALYWYRQSLGQGLEFLIYFQGNSAPDKSGLPSDRFSAERTGGSVSTLTIQRTQQEDSAVYLCASSASLGADTEAFFGQGTRLTVV.

The CDR3 sequence: CASMGTSSAYEQYF. The CDR3 DNA is TGTGCCAGTATGGGGACTAGCAGCGCCTACGAGCAGTACTTC. The genes are TRBV19 and TRBJ2-7; TRBD2 aligns across 9 bases. CDR1 LNHDA and CDR2 SQIVND come from the germline V gene (reference sequence). Trimming removed 7 bases from V and 2 bases from J; junction bases left unmatched: 6. The CDR3 extends over 14 amino acids.

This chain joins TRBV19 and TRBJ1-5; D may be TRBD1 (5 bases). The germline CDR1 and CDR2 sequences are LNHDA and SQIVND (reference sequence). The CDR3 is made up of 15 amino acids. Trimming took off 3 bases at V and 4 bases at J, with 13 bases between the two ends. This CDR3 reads CASSMRGDLNQPQHF. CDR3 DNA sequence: TGTGCCAGTAGTATGCGGGGGGACCTTAATCAGCCCCAGCATTTT.

The CDR3 reads CAWSRLLGLAGGNEQFF. The CDR3 nucleotides are TGTGCCTGGAGCCGGTTACTGGGACTAGCGGGAGGCAATGAGCAGTTCTTC. The chain uses TRBV30 and TRBJ2-1; 15 bases match TRBD2. V shed 3 bases and J 6 bases; nucleotides not matched to a gene: 9. Germline assignment: CDR1 GTSNPN and CDR2 SVGIG (reference sequence). The CDR3 length is 17 residues. Together with reference TRBV30 and TRBJ2-1, the CDR3 gives the full variable domain: SQTIHQWPATLVQPVGSPLSLECTVEGTSNPNLYWYRQAAGRGLQLLFYSVGIGQISSEVPQNLSASRPQDRQFILSSKKLLLSDSGFYLCAWSRLLGLAGGNEQFFGPGTRLTVL.

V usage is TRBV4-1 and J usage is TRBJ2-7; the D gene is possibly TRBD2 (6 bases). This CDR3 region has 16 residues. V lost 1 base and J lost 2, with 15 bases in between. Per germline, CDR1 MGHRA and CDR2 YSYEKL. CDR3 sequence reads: CASSQVPGLVAYEQYF. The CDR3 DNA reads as TGCGCCAGCAGCCAAGTCCCGGGACTGGTAGCCTACGAGCAGTACTTC.